A single sample is the source of the 13 T cell receptor beta chains below, sequenced in a study of blood T cell repertoires in COVID-19 (dated by TCRdb to the early 2020s). The library came from the immunoSEQ multiplex PCR assay. TCRdb re-hosts the immuneACCESS table, in-frame sequences only. Its copies lack some clones; in the studies checked, an unresolved V gene accounts for under half of them, and the cause for the rest is not known. The sample has 200,000 to 250,000 clones on record, 88% of them singletons. The ten most abundant clones make up about 15% of the sample. Sequences were obtained from PBMCs or T cells enriched from blood (not recorded which). These receptors all come from a woman aged 45-60 years with acute COVID-19.

The rearrangement uses TRBV6-5 and TRBJ1-3, with 10 bases matching TRBD1. This CDR3 is 16 amino acids long. V trimming: 4 bases; J trimming: 4 bases; junction bases outside the gene matches: 7. Germline values: CDR1 MNHEY, CDR2 SVGAGI. CDR3 protein: CASSWGQGREGNTIYF. The CDR3 nucleotides are TGTGCCAGCAGTTGGGGACAGGGGCGGGAAGGAAACACCATATATTTT.

V usage is TRBV6-5 and J usage is TRBJ1-5; 9 bases line up with TRBD1. Germline V gene lookup returns CDR1 MNHEY and CDR2 SVGAGI. The CDR3 covers 15 residues. V lost 6 bases, J lost 4 bases, and 7 bases stayed unmatched. The CDR3 here is CASSADRGSNQPQHF. CDR3 sequence (DNA): TGTGCCAGCAGCGCAGACAGGGGGAGTAATCAGCCCCAGCATTTT.

This clone was seen only once. The rearrangement joins TRBV27 to TRBJ2-3; 9 bases are shared with TRBD1. Trimming at V came to 6 bases and at J to 5 bases, leaving 3 bases not matched to a gene. The CDR3 is made up of 13 amino acids. Germline V gene sequence: CDR1 MNHEY, CDR2 SMNVEV (reference sequence). The CDR3 region is CASRGQGEDTQYF. The CDR3 DNA sequence: TGTGCCAGCAGGGGACAGGGTGAAGATACGCAGTATTTT.

The chain employs TRBV7-9 and TRBJ2-5; 9 bases align to TRBD1. Germline CDR1 is SEHNR and CDR2 is FQNEAQ (reference sequence). Unmatched junction bases numbered 10, after V lost 1 base and J lost 4 bases. CDR3 size: 17 residues. The CDR3 here is CASSLGQGETAGETQYF. The CDR3 coding sequence is TGTGCCAGCAGCTTAGGACAGGGGGAGACCGCGGGAGAGACCCAGTACTTC.

The CDR3, as DNA: TGTGCCAGCAGCGTAGTTGGAAGACAGAACACCGGGGAGCTGTTTTTT. Amino acid sequence: CASSVVGRQNTGELFF. V is TRBV9 and J is TRBJ2-2; the D is unclear. The CDR3 length is 16 residues. V was pared by 0 bases and J by 1 base, with 10 bases between. The germline V gene has CDR1 SGDLS and CDR2 YYNGEE.

The chain recombines TRBV4-1 with TRBJ1-5, with D unclear. There are 15 residues in the CDR3. Germline CDR1 is MGHRA and CDR2 is YSYEKL. V shed 5 bases and J shed 0 bases, with 11 bases lying between them. CDR3: CASSYRENSNQPQHF. CDR3 bases: TGCGCCAGCAGCTACCGGGAGAATAGCAATCAGCCCCAGCATTTT.

V is TRBV19 and J is TRBJ1-6; 7 nucleotides line up with TRBD1. J gave up 8 bases and V 6 bases, and 13 bases lay outside the gene matches. Per the germline V gene, CDR1 is LNHDA and CDR2 is SQIVND (reference sequence). CDR3 size: 16 residues. In DNA form, the CDR3 reads TGTGCCAGTAGACCGACGACAGGGTCGTGGCATTCACCCCTCCACTTT. As protein: CASRPTTGSWHSPLHF.

This chain uses TRBV5-6 with TRBJ2-6; D gene unclear. The CDR3 spans 15 residues. The V end was cut by 7 bases, the J end by 1 base, with 12 bases between. Germline-derived CDR1 and CDR2 are SGHDT and YYEEEE. The DNA of the CDR3 is TGTGCCAGCCGATGGGTGAGGTCTGGGGCCAACGTCCTGACTTTC. It encodes CASRWVRSGANVLTF. Variable domain in full (rest from reference TRBV5-6 and TRBJ2-6): DAGVTQSPTHLIKTRGQQVTLRCSPKSGHDTVSWYQQALGQGPQFIFQYYEEEERQRGNFPDRFSGHQFPNYSSELNVNALLLGDSALYLCASRWVRSGANVLTFGAGSRLTVL.

The rearrangement joins TRBV2 to TRBJ2-7; TRBD2 matches 10 bases. The ends lost 5 bases at V and 0 bases at J; junction bases unmatched: 7. CDR1 is SNHLY, CDR2 FYNNEI, per germline. The CDR3 has 16 residues. Here the CDR3 DNA reads TGTGCCAGCAGTAGAAGGACTAGCGGTATCTCCTACGAGCAGTACTTC. This translates into CASSRRTSGISYEQYF.

The chain carries TRBV28 and TRBJ2-7; 11 positions match TRBD1. This CDR3 is 15 amino acids long. Trimming at V came to 6 bases and at J to 2 bases, leaving 6 bases not matched to a gene. Germline values: CDR1 MDHEN, CDR2 SYDVKM. In DNA, the CDR3 is TGTGCCAGCAGACAACCGGGACAGGGGGCCTACGAGCAGTACTTC. Its protein is CASRQPGQGAYEQYF.

The V call is TRBV5-1, the J call TRBJ2-2; 8 positions agree with TRBD1. The CDR3 is 15 residues long. Germline assignment: CDR1 SGHRS and CDR2 YFSETQ. The ends lost 4 bases at V and 12 bases at J; junction bases unmatched: 14. CDR3 sequence reads: CASSPPGQGAMQLFF. DNA of the CDR3: TGCGCCAGCAGCCCCCCCGGGCAGGGGGCGATGCAGCTGTTTTTT.

The chain uses TRBV5-4 and TRBJ2-3, with 9 bases that match TRBD2. The CDR3 runs 15 residues. V shed 4 bases, J shed 1 base, and the junction held 4 bases outside the gene matches. CDR1 is SGHNT, CDR2 YYREEE, per germline (reference sequence). The CDR3 coding sequence is TGTGCCAGCAGCCTAAGACTAGCGGGCACAGATACGCAGTATTTT. Protein: CASSLRLAGTDTQYF.

The V gene is TRBV6-5, the J gene TRBJ2-7; 11 bases fit TRBD1. The CDR3 runs 16 residues. With 3 bases clipped from V and 0 bases from J, the junction kept 4 bases outside the gene matches. The germline gives CDR1 MNHEY, CDR2 SVGAGI. The CDR3 bases are TGTGCCAGCAGTTATAGGGGACAGGGGGACTCCTACGAGCAGTACTTC. Amino acid sequence: CASSYRGQGDSYEQYF.